This T cell receptor (beta chain) was identified during a study of CD8 T cells in Susac syndrome. The RNA, about 0.45 to 1 ug, was put through reverse transcription using random hexamers. TCRdb analysed the immunoSEQ multiplex PCR reads with MiXCR anew, one entry per CDR3 protein. The data contain approximately 210,000 distinct CDR3 sequences, 94% of them seen just once; the ten biggest clones take up about 0.15%. The germline V and J ends were trimmed by 4 bases and 5 bases, with 9 bases remaining between them. Germline values: CDR1 SGHRS, CDR2 YFSETQ. The CDR3 contains 12 residues. The rearrangement joins TRBV5-1 to TRBJ1-2; D gene uncertain. This receptor was taken from a human donor with Susac syndrome. The sequencing input was CD4+ T cells from PBMCs. The CDR3 reads CASSIEAYGYTF. In DNA form, the CDR3 reads TGCGCCAGCAGCATCGAAGCGTATGGCTACACCTTC.